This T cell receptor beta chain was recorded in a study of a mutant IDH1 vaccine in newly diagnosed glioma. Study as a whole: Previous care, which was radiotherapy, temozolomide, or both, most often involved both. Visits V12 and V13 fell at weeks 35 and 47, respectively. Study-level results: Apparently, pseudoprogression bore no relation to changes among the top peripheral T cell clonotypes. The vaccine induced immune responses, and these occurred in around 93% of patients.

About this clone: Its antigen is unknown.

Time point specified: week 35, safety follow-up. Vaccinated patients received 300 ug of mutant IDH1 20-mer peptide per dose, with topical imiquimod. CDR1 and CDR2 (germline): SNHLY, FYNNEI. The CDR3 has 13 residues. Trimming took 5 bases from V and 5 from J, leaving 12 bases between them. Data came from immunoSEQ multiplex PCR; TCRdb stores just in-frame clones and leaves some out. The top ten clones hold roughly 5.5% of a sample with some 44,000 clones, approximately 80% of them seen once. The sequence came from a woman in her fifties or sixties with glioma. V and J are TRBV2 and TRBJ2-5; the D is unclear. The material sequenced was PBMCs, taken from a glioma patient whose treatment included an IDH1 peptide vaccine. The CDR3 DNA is TGTGCCAGCAGTCGAAATGAGAGGGAGACCCAGTACTTC. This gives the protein CASSRNERETQYF.